The 23 T cell receptor beta chains presented below share a single source sample, sequenced in a study of CD4 T cells in relation to SARS-CoV-2 and coronaviruses. Only in-frame clones appear in the TCRdb table, and some are missing; sequencing was by immunoSEQ multiplex PCR. The sample has approximately 36,000 clones, around 77% seen once. These TCRs' antigens remain unknown. Source material: memory CD4+ T cells from PBMCs, cultured in vitro. The receptor set was obtained from an adult with COVID-19.

V gene TRBV9 combines with J gene TRBJ1-4; D not certain. The V end was cut by 0 bases, the J end by 1 base, with 7 bases between. The CDR3 length is 15 residues. The germline V gene has CDR1 SGDLS and CDR2 YYNGEE. The CDR3, as DNA: TGTGCCAGCAGCGTAGGACGGGGAACTAATGAAAAACTGTTTTTT. Its protein product is CASSVGRGTNEKLFF.

The J gene is TRBJ2-7, the V gene TRBV7-2; 14 nucleotides align to TRBD2. J lost 3 bases, V lost 5 bases, and 12 bases had no gene match. This CDR3 is built from 18 residues. CDR1 and CDR2 (germline): SGHTA, FQGNSA. The CDR3 region is CASSLMTSGRAILYEQYF. DNA for the CDR3: TGTGCCAGCAGCCTTATGACTAGCGGGAGGGCCATACTCTACGAGCAGTACTTC.

V and J are TRBV4-1 and TRBJ1-1, with a possible D match to TRBD1 (6 bases). Trimming shortened V by 5 bases and J by 4 bases, and 20 bases separated the two germline ends. The germline CDR1 and CDR2 sequences are MGHRA and YSYEKL. The CDR3 length is 16 residues. CDR3 in amino acids: CASSSPWGGGGTEAFF. CDR3 sequence (DNA): TGCGCCAGCAGCTCCCCTTGGGGGGGCGGTGGCACTGAAGCTTTCTTT.

V usage is TRBV5-5 and J usage is TRBJ2-1; 8 bases line up with TRBD1. The germline V gene encodes CDR1 SGHKS and CDR2 YYEKEE (reference sequence). V dropped 4 bases and J dropped 10; count of bases not matched to a gene: 13. The CDR3 loop spans 15 amino acids. Here the CDR3 reads CASSTRQGAQMEQFF. The DNA for the CDR3 is TGTGCCAGCAGCACGAGGCAGGGGGCGCAAATGGAGCAGTTCTTC.

This clone has more than one count but fewer than ten. This chain links TRBV28 with TRBJ1-3; D unresolved. From germline, CDR1 is MDHEN and CDR2 SYDVKM. CDR3 size: 13 residues. V dropped 6 bases and J dropped 4 bases, with 10 bases sitting between them. In nucleotides, the CDR3 is TGTGCCAGCAGCCTTAGGCCCGGAAACACCATATATTTT. It translates to CASSLRPGNTIYF.

The chain employs TRBV29-1 and TRBJ2-7; 13 nucleotides align to TRBD2. The length of the CDR3 is 15 residues. Trimming removed 4 bases from V and 3 bases from J; junction bases left unmatched: 6. Germline CDR1 is SQVTM and CDR2 is ANQGSEA. CDR3 loop: CSVGGLAGRGYEQYF. The CDR3 nucleotides are TGCAGCGTTGGGGGACTAGCGGGACGTGGCTACGAGCAGTACTTC.

This chain links TRBV24-1 with TRBJ2-3; TRBD2 aligns across 7 bases. V shed 4 bases and J 3 bases; nucleotides not matched to a gene: 3. The CDR3 has 14 residues. In germline, CDR1 is KGHDR, CDR2 SFDVKD. The CDR3 nucleotides read TGTGCCACCAGTGACTCGCGGGGGACAGATACGCAGTATTTT. It yields the protein CATSDSRGTDTQYF.

The V gene is TRBV3-1 (or the pseudogene TRBV3-2), the J gene TRBJ2-1; 8 positions agree with TRBD2. The CDR3 sequence is 16 residues long. Germline CDR1 LGHDT, CDR2 YNNKEL (reference sequence). Unmatched junction bases numbered 13, after V lost 9 bases and J lost 3 bases. CDR3 bases: TGTGCCAGTATATCGTCGGGACTAGGCCTCTACAATGAGCAGTTCTTC. This codes for CASISSGLGLYNEQFF.

The rearrangement uses TRBV5-6 and TRBJ2-1, with a tentative D call TRBD1 (5 bases). Trimming removed 0 bases from V and 0 bases from J, with 10 bases in between. This CDR3 is 16 amino acids long. CDR1 is SGHDT, CDR2 YYEEEE, per germline. CDR3 bases: TGTGCCAGCAGCTTGGGACAGATGAACTCCTACAATGAGCAGTTCTTC. Protein product: CASSLGQMNSYNEQFF.

This chain uses TRBV15 with TRBJ1-4; no reliable D call. Germline CDR1 is LNHNV and CDR2 is YYDKDF (reference sequence). There are 13 residues in the CDR3. Trimming stripped 0 bases from V and 14 bases from J, with 13 bases between. CDR3 DNA: TGTGCCACCAGCAGAGAGGGCGAGGAGGATCTGTTTTTT. Translating it yields CATSREGEEDLFF.

The V call is TRBV28, the J call TRBJ2-4; 11 bases are shared with TRBD2. The CDR3 contains 14 residues. Germline V gene lookup returns CDR1 MDHEN and CDR2 SYDVKM. V trimming: 5 bases; J trimming: 5 bases; junction bases outside the gene matches: 2. For the CDR3, the DNA is TGTGCCAGCAGTGCTAGCGGGGGGCAAAACATTCAGTACTTC. It codes for CASSASGGQNIQYF.

The CDR3 nucleotides read TGTGCCAGCAGCTTAGGCGATCGGGACACGGGTAGTCAGCCCCAGCATTTT. It encodes CASSLGDRDTGSQPQHF. The chain links TRBV11-3 to TRBJ1-5; a weak D match, TRBD1 (6 bases). Trimming shortened V by 1 base and J by 6 bases, and 19 bases separated the two germline ends. Germline V lookup: CDR1 SGHNT, CDR2 YENEEA. The CDR3 length is 17 residues. The full variable domain, rest sourced from reference TRBV11-3 and TRBJ1-5, is EAGVVQSPRYKIIEKKQPVAFWCNPISGHNTLYWYLQNLGQGPELLIRYENEEAVDDSQLPKDRFSAERLKGVDSTLKIQPAELGDSAVYLCASSLGDRDTGSQPQHFGDGTRLSIL.

The CDR3 is CSVGATGAGEQYF. CDR3 coding DNA: TGCAGCGTTGGGGCCACCGGGGCTGGAGAGCAGTACTTC. The chain links TRBV29-1 to TRBJ2-7; perhaps D is TRBD1 or TRBD2 (5 bases each). V was pared by 4 bases and J by 7 bases, with 17 bases between. CDR1 is SQVTM, CDR2 ANQGSEA, per germline. The CDR3 is 13 amino acids.

CDR3 nucleotide sequence: TGTGCCAGCAGCTCGGATGGACGTTTGAGCTCCTACAATGAGCAGTTCTTC. Protein product: CASSSDGRLSSYNEQFF. V is TRBV5-4 and J is TRBJ2-1; D is ambiguous. Deletions cut 3 bases from V and 0 bases from J, with 16 bases between. The CDR3 sequence is 17 residues long. CDR1 is SGHNT, CDR2 YYREEE, per germline (reference sequence).

The rearrangement joins TRBV5-4 to TRBJ1-3; D possibly corresponds to TRBD1 (5 bases). The CDR3 has 17 amino acids. The V end was cut by 3 bases, the J end by 0 bases, with 16 bases between. Per germline, CDR1 SGHNT and CDR2 YYREEE (reference sequence). The CDR3 reads CASSSAAGGPSGNTIYF. The CDR3 DNA follows: TGTGCCAGCAGCTCGGCTGCGGGGGGTCCCTCTGGAAACACCATATATTTT. The full variable domain, in which reference TRBV5-4 and TRBJ1-3 provide the parts outside the CDR3, is ETGVTQSPTHLIKTRGQQVTLRCSSQSGHNTVSWYQQALGQGPQFIFQYYREEENGRGNFPPRFSGLQFPNYSSELNVNALELDDSALYLCASSSAAGGPSGNTIYFGEGSWLTVV.

This clone occurred a few times. CDR3 sequence (DNA): TGTGCCAGCAGTGAAATAGGTGATACGCAGTATTTT. Its translation: CASSEIGDTQYF. V usage is TRBV2 and J usage is TRBJ2-3; D not certain. The V and J ends lost 2 bases and 6 bases respectively, with 6 bases between them. The CDR3 runs 12 residues. Germline V lookup: CDR1 SNHLY, CDR2 FYNNEI.

The chain is built from TRBV5-4 and TRBJ2-4, with TRBD1 as a possible D gene (5 bases). From germline, CDR1 is SGHNT and CDR2 YYREEE (reference sequence). V was trimmed by 0 bases and J by 5 bases, leaving 9 bases between them. The CDR3 spans 14 residues. DNA of the CDR3: TGTGCCAGCAGCTTGGGCAGGGCCGAAAACATTCAGTACTTC. It codes for CASSLGRAENIQYF.

The count of this clone is one. This chain uses TRBV21-1 with TRBJ2-5; the table's TRBD2 call for D was not verified on the DNA. TRBV21-1 is assigned pseudogene status. This CDR3 comprises 19 residues. CDR3 sequence reads: CASSLDRRTGTSGRKTQYF. The CDR3 DNA reads as TGTGCCAGCAGCCTCGACCGCCGGACAGGGACTAGCGGGAGAAAGACCCAGTACTTC.

The rearrangement links TRBV7-9 to TRBJ2-7; D remains ambiguous. With 5 bases removed from V and 3 bases from J, the gap between germline ends came to 5 bases. CDR1 and CDR2 from the germline V gene are SEHNR and FQNEAQ (reference sequence). The CDR3 is 11 residues long. CDR3 nucleotide sequence: TGTGCCAGCAGCACCAGCTACGAGCAGTACTTC. Translated: CASSTSYEQYF.

This clone was seen a handful of times. The rearrangement uses TRBV19 and TRBJ1-5; maybe TRBD1 (5 bases). CDR3 size: 15 residues. V lost 3 bases to trimming and J lost 5 bases, with 14 bases between them. Germline CDR1 is LNHDA and CDR2 is SQIVND (reference sequence). CDR3 amino acids: CASSISRDFYQPQHF. The CDR3 DNA reads TGTGCCAGTAGTATCTCGAGGGACTTCTATCAGCCCCAGCATTTT.

This clone was seen just once. This sequence joins TRBV28 and TRBJ2-5; 7 bases are a match to TRBD2. Germline loops: CDR1 MDHEN, CDR2 SYDVKM. CDR3 length: 13 residues. The V and J ends lost 6 bases and 7 bases, in that order; junction bases with no gene match: 8. CDR3 residues: CASSPTSVGTQYF. CDR3 nucleotide sequence: TGTGCCAGCAGCCCCACTAGCGTAGGGACCCAGTACTTC.

In its sample, this clone was seen once. The rearrangement links TRBV11-3 to TRBJ2-3; 9 positions match TRBD2. The germline V gene has CDR1 SGHNT and CDR2 YENEEA. There are 14 residues in the CDR3. The ends lost 5 bases at V and 3 bases at J; junction bases unmatched: 3. CDR3 sequence: CASSRGGVTDTQYF. The CDR3 nucleotides are TGTGCCAGCAGCCGCGGGGGGGTAACAGATACGCAGTATTTT.

The table lists this clone with a count of one. The rearrangement uses TRBV7-2 and TRBJ2-3; 8 bases agree with TRBD2. J gave up 4 bases and V 1 base, and 1 base lay outside the gene matches. There are 14 residues in the CDR3. Germline CDR1 is SGHTA and CDR2 is FQGNSA. This chain's CDR3 is CASSLGTSPDTQYF. The CDR3 coding sequence is TGTGCCAGCAGCTTAGGGACTAGCCCAGATACGCAGTATTTT.